A selection of T cell receptor beta chains follows, all from one sample in a study of OX40 agonist ivuxolimab in advanced cancers. Assay used: immunoSEQ multiplex PCR; TCRdb lists only in-frame clones, some missing. The repertoire holds about 77,000 clones, with over 70% as singletons. The material sequenced was CD4+ or CD8+ T cells sorted from blood, taken in a trial of the OX40 agonist ivuxolimab. These receptor sequences come from an adult with an advanced solid tumor such as melanoma, head and neck, liver or kidney cancer. CDR3s include the opening cysteine and the closing phenylalanine or tryptophan. The D gene is left open where the match is weak. Clone size is given for some rows only: seen once, a few or many times, or a class if the clone is expanded.

CDR3 protein,CDR3 DNA,V gene,D gene,clone size,J gene
CASNSFLGEGEQYF,TGTGCCAGCAACTCCTTCCTGGGGGAGGGGGAGCAGTACTTC,TRBV2,NA,NA,TRBJ2-5
CASALSQAAPGNTIYF,TGTGCCAGTGCCCTGTCTCAAGCAGCTCCTGGAAACACCATATATTTT,TRBV19,NA,NA,TRBJ1-3
CASSPGPQESGNTIYF,TGTGCCAGCTCACCGGGACCTCAAGAGTCTGGAAACACCATATATTTT,TRBV18,NA,NA,TRBJ1-3
CASSGVEGPEGGYTF,TGCGCCAGCAGTGGGGTCGAGGGACCGGAGGGTGGCTACACCTTC,TRBV10-1,NA,NA,TRBJ1-2
CASSLDGLARVNEQFF,TGTGCCAGCAGCTTAGACGGACTTGCCCGTGTCAATGAGCAGTTCTTC,TRBV7-2,NA,NA,TRBJ2-1
CASSLSGGPADTQYF,TGCGCCAGCAGCTTGTCGGGCGGGCCCGCAGATACGCAGTATTTT,TRBV5-1,NA,NA,TRBJ2-3
CASSLLGDSNQPQHF,TGTGCCAGCTCCCTCTTGGGGGACAGTAATCAGCCCCAGCATTTT,TRBV18,TRBD1,NA,TRBJ1-5
CASSSPGHGNTEAFF,TGTGCCAGCAGCTCGCCGGGACACGGGAACACTGAAGCTTTCTTT,TRBV5-4,NA,once,TRBJ1-1
CASSKTGTGTGANVLTF,TGTGCCAGCAGCAAAACCGGGACAGGGACTGGGGCCAACGTCCTGACTTTC,TRBV9,TRBD1,NA,TRBJ2-6
CASSLQGRTEAFF,TGTGCCAGCAGCTTACAGGGACGGACTGAAGCTTTCTTT,TRBV11-1,NA,NA,TRBJ1-1
CASSRTSGGYTGELFF,TGTGCCAGTAGTCGAACTAGCGGGGGCTACACCGGGGAGCTGTTTTTT,TRBV19,TRBD2,NA,TRBJ2-2
CASSKGQSSYNEQFF,TGTGCCAGCAGCAAGGGACAGAGCTCCTACAATGAGCAGTTCTTC,TRBV11-2,TRBD1,NA,TRBJ2-1
CASSPPSTNEKLFF,TGTGCCAGCAGTCCTCCTTCAACTAATGAAAAACTGTTTTTT,TRBV6-5,NA,NA,TRBJ1-4
CAWSVSGGRLETQYF,TGTGCCTGGAGTGTATCGGGAGGGAGGTTAGAGACCCAGTACTTC,TRBV30,TRBD2,once,TRBJ2-5
CASSPKLAGGQDQFF,TGTGCCAGCTCACCTAAGCTAGCGGGAGGGCAGGATCAGTTCTTC,TRBV18,TRBD2,NA,TRBJ2-1
CASSDSSGSRNEQFF,TGTGCCAGCAGTGACTCGAGCGGGAGTAGAAATGAGCAGTTCTTC,TRBV6-4,TRBD2,NA,TRBJ2-1
CASRRAKGSYEQYF,TGTGCCAGCCGCCGGGCCAAGGGATCCTACGAGCAGTACTTC,TRBV19,NA,NA,TRBJ2-7
CASSPSRITYEQYF,TGTGCCAGCTCACCAAGCAGGATTACCTACGAGCAGTACTTC,TRBV18,NA,NA,TRBJ2-7
CASSPAWTGGEKLFF,TGTGCCAGCAGCCCCGCGTGGACAGGAGGTGAAAAACTGTTTTTT,TRBV7-9,TRBD1,NA,TRBJ1-4
CASTLTGAGNTIYF,TGTGCCAGCACCCTGACAGGGGCGGGAAACACCATATATTTT,TRBV6-1,TRBD1,NA,TRBJ1-3
CASSIWGRSYEQYF,TGTGCCAGTAGTATATGGGGCCGATCCTACGAGCAGTACTTC,TRBV19,NA,NA,TRBJ2-7
CASHLGSTGELFF,TGTGCCAGTCACCTGGGAAGCACCGGGGAGCTGTTTTTT,TRBV19,NA,NA,TRBJ2-2
CASSMLNAGAPYGYTF,TGTGCCAGTAGTATGCTTAATGCAGGGGCGCCCTATGGCTACACCTTC,TRBV19,NA,once,TRBJ1-2
CASSQARGVYEQYF,TGCGCCAGCAGCCAAGCACGGGGGGTCTACGAGCAGTACTTC,TRBV4-1,TRBD2,NA,TRBJ2-7
CASSLLLDNEQFF,TGTGCCAGCAGCCTTCTCCTTGACAATGAGCAGTTCTTC,TRBV11-1,NA,NA,TRBJ2-1
CASSRGGGTDTQYF,TGTGCCAGCAGCCGCGGTGGAGGGACAGATACGCAGTATTTT,TRBV7-3,NA,NA,TRBJ2-3
CASSLSGLADYNEQFF,TGTGCCAGCAGTTTATCCGGACTAGCGGATTACAATGAGCAGTTCTTC,TRBV27,TRBD2,NA,TRBJ2-1
CASSILRGNLNYGYTF,TGTGCCAGTAGTATATTACGGGGTAACCTTAACTATGGCTACACCTTC,TRBV19,NA,NA,TRBJ1-2
CASSLNNPRSVPQETQYF,TGTGCCAGCAGCTTAAACAACCCCCGGTCAGTACCTCAAGAGACCCAGTACTTC,TRBV5-4,NA,NA,TRBJ2-5
CASRAGQRQETQYF,TGTGCCAGCAGGGCGGGACAGAGACAAGAGACCCAGTACTTC,TRBV2,NA,NA,TRBJ2-5
CASSEGSGGAGTQYF,TGTGCCAGCAGTGAGGGGTCAGGGGGCGCTGGGACCCAGTACTTC,TRBV25-1,TRBD1,NA,TRBJ2-5
CATSRVRMRGSGDQRPNYGYTF,TGTGCCACCAGCAGAGTGAGGATGAGGGGCTCGGGCGATCAGCGGCCTAACTATGGCTACACCTTC,TRBV15,NA,medium-sized,TRBJ1-2
CASSRDMTGTSYGYTF,TGCGCCAGCAGCAGAGACATGACAGGTACCTCCTATGGCTACACCTTC,TRBV5-1,NA,NA,TRBJ1-2
CASSVEGDQPQHF,TGTGCCAGCAGCGTAGAAGGTGATCAGCCCCAGCATTTT,TRBV9,NA,NA,TRBJ1-5
CAWSGTGTLYEQYF,TGTGCCTGGAGTGGGACAGGGACCCTCTACGAGCAGTACTTC,TRBV30,TRBD1,NA,TRBJ2-7
CASRDQAVGEKLFF,TGTGCCAGCAGAGACCAAGCTGTTGGCGAAAAACTGTTTTTT,TRBV6-6,NA,NA,TRBJ1-4
CASSRDQAAYGYTF,TGTGCCAGCAGCCGTGATCAGGCGGCCTATGGCTACACCTTC,TRBV7-3,NA,NA,TRBJ1-2
CATYPPGLNTIYF,TGTGCCACCTATCCCCCGGGTTTAAACACCATATATTTT,TRBV10-3,NA,NA,TRBJ1-3
CASSQDAGNEQYF,TGCGCCAGCAGCCAAGATGCAGGTAACGAGCAGTACTTC,TRBV4-1,NA,NA,TRBJ2-7
CASSLRQGWSTEAFF,TGTGCCAGCAGTCTAAGACAGGGGTGGAGCACTGAAGCTTTCTTT,TRBV27,TRBD1,NA,TRBJ1-1
CASSGDSSGPYEQYF,TGTGCCAGCAGCGGGGACTCTAGCGGGCCCTACGAGCAGTACTTC,TRBV6-6,TRBD2,NA,TRBJ2-7
CSAWGGQGNYGYTF,TGCAGCGCCTGGGGCGGACAGGGGAACTATGGCTACACCTTC,TRBV29-1,TRBD1,once,TRBJ1-2
CASSYSGTLLLYEQYF,TGTGCCAGCAGTTACTCGGGCACTCTTCTATTGTACGAGCAGTACTTC,TRBV6-5,NA,NA,TRBJ2-7
CASSTRGWYEQYF,TGTGCCAGTAGTACTCGAGGCTGGTACGAGCAGTACTTC,TRBV19,NA,NA,TRBJ2-7
CASSVTPYNEQFF,TGTGCCAGCAGCGTCACCCCCTACAATGAGCAGTTCTTC,TRBV2,NA,NA,TRBJ2-1
CASSSRQTLNEQYF,TGTGCCAGCAGCTCCCGACAGACCCTAAACGAGCAGTACTTC,TRBV5-6,NA,once,TRBJ2-7
CASISRDEQFF,TGTGCCAGCATTTCACGGGACGAGCAGTTCTTC,TRBV6-6,NA,few,TRBJ2-1
CASSLEATDYGYTF,TGTGCCAGCAGCTTAGAGGCCACGGACTATGGCTACACCTTC,TRBV7-8,NA,NA,TRBJ1-2
CASSLRGGGWTEAFF,TGTGCCAGCAGTTTGCGTGGTGGGGGATGGACTGAAGCTTTCTTT,TRBV27,NA,NA,TRBJ1-1
CASSLRTASQETQYF,TGTGCCAGCAGCTTAAGGACGGCTTCCCAAGAGACCCAGTACTTC,TRBV11-1,NA,NA,TRBJ2-5
CASSLNLPGLGEKLFF,TGTGCCAGCAGCTTAAATCTTCCGGGACTCGGTGAAAAACTGTTTTTT,TRBV7-6,NA,NA,TRBJ1-4
CASSLVPTGQETQYF,TGTGCCAGCAGTTTGGTCCCGACAGGCCAAGAGACCCAGTACTTC,TRBV28,NA,NA,TRBJ2-5
CASSPGVEPFF,TGTGCCAGCTCACCTGGCGTTGAGCCGTTCTTC,TRBV18,NA,NA,TRBJ2-1
CASSQDAGGDTEAFF,TGCGCCAGCAGCCAAGATGCGGGCGGGGACACTGAAGCTTTCTTT,TRBV4-3,NA,NA,TRBJ1-1
CASKAGQETQYF,TGTGCCAGCAAGGCAGGCCAAGAGACCCAGTACTTC,TRBV27,NA,NA,TRBJ2-5
CAIKQGEPGPQHF,TGTGCCATCAAGCAGGGGGAACCTGGGCCCCAGCATTTT,TRBV10-3,TRBD1,NA,TRBJ1-5
CASTIRENTEAFF,TGTGCCAGTACCATCCGGGAGAACACTGAAGCTTTCTTT,TRBV19,NA,NA,TRBJ1-1
CASSGAQVSYNSPLHF,TGTGCCAGCAGCGGAGCACAGGTCTCCTATAATTCACCCCTCCACTTT,TRBV11-2,NA,NA,TRBJ1-6
CASNLGTADTDTQYF,TGCGCCAGCAATCTAGGGACAGCCGACACAGATACGCAGTATTTT,TRBV4-1,TRBD1,NA,TRBJ2-3